A selection of T cell receptor beta chains follows, all from one sample in a study of cytomegalovirus exposure and HLA in healthy donors. Generated by immunoSEQ multiplex PCR, the TCRdb table keeps only in-frame clones and is missing some. Of some 150,000 clones listed, about 75% were seen once; the top ten hold 1.2% to 1.5%. The specimen was PBMCs. The receptors were gathered from a woman in her thirties or forties in good health and CMV-seronegative. The CDR3 runs from the conserved cysteine through the conserved F or W. D genes are given only for firm matches. The size field is filled for only some rows; it gives once, few, many or a size class.

j_call cdr3_length v_call d_call clone_size cdr3_nt cdr3_aa
TRBJ1-4 13 TRBV29-1 TRBD1 - TGCAGCGTTATGGGACAGACAGATGAAAAACTGTTTTTT CSVMGQTDEKLFF
TRBJ1-6 14 TRBV2 - many TGTGCCAGCAGGTCCAGTTCAGAACGTTCACCCCTCCACTTT CASRSSSERSPLHF
TRBJ2-3 14 TRBV6-5 - - TGTGCCACCTGGGAGCGGGTGGGTACAGATACGCAGTATTTT CATWERVGTDTQYF
TRBJ2-1 13 TRBV12-5 TRBD1 - TGTGCTAGTGGTATAGGACAGGTCGATGAGCAGTTCTTC CASGIGQVDEQFF
TRBJ2-5 15 TRBV29-1 TRBD1 - TGCAGCGTTGTAGGGGGACAGGGAACACAAGAGACCCAGTACTTC CSVVGGQGTQETQYF
TRBJ1-1 14 TRBV28 TRBD1 - TGTGCCAGCAGTGGGGACAGCAAGAACACTGAAGCTTTCTTT CASSGDSKNTEAFF
TRBJ2-1 11 TRBV20-1 TRBD2 - TGCAGTGCCCACCCAGCGGGGGCGGAGTTCTTC CSAHPAGAEFF
TRBJ2-3 12 TRBV12-5 - - TGTGCTAGTGCGGGGGGCACAGATACGCAGTATTTT CASAGGTDTQYF
TRBJ1-2 12 TRBV13 - - TGTGCCAGCGGCAACCTGAGGAATGGCTACACCTTC CASGNLRNGYTF
TRBJ1-6 14 TRBV9 TRBD1 - TGTGCCAGCAGCGCTACAGGGGCGAATTCACCCCTCCACTTT CASSATGANSPLHF
TRBJ1-1 16 TRBV18 TRBD1 - TGTGCCAGCTCACCGGGACAGGGGAAGTGGAACACTGAAGCTTTCTTT CASSPGQGKWNTEAFF
TRBJ2-7 14 TRBV7-2 TRBD2 - TGTGCCAGCAGCTTAGACGGGGGGGCTTACGAGCAGTACTTC CASSLDGGAYEQYF
TRBJ2-3 16 TRBV7-9 - - TGTGCCAGCAGCTCGTCCCCCGTGCGGAACACAGATACGCAGTATTTT CASSSSPVRNTDTQYF
TRBJ2-7 15 TRBV29-1 TRBD2 - TGCAGCGTTGAGTCTAGCGGGGGGTCGTCCTACGAGCAGTACTTC CSVESSGGSSYEQYF
TRBJ2-5 15 TRBV9 - - TGTGCCAGCAGCGTAGGAGGAGGGGCCGGGGAGACCCAGTACTTC CASSVGGGAGETQYF
TRBJ1-1 15 TRBV5-6 - - TGTGCCAGCAGCTCGTGGATCCGGGTGAACACTGAAGCTTTCTTT CASSSWIRVNTEAFF
TRBJ2-6 18 TRBV4-1 TRBD1 - TGCGCCAGCAGCCTAAAGGGACAGGCCCACTCTGGGGCCAACGTCCTGACTTTC CASSLKGQAHSGANVLTF
TRBJ2-3 16 TRBV10-3 TRBD2 - TGTGCCAGCCAACTGACTAGCGGGGGGACCACAGATACGCAGTATTTT CASQLTSGGTTDTQYF
TRBJ1-2 14 TRBV5-1 - - TGCGCCAGCAGCTTGGAACAGGGAACATATGGCTACACCTTC CASSLEQGTYGYTF
TRBJ2-7 17 TRBV15 TRBD1 - TGTGCCACCAGCAGAAAAAGAAGGGGACAGTTCTTCTACGAGCAGTACTTC CATSRKRRGQFFYEQYF
TRBJ1-2 17 TRBV7-2 - once TGTGCCAGCAGCGTGGGGCCTTCCCCCCTAGCTAACTATGGCTACACCTTC CASSVGPSPLANYGYTF
TRBJ1-3 15 TRBV7-2 TRBD1 few TGTGCCAGCAGCACGACAGGGTATACTGGAAACACCATATATTTT CASSTTGYTGNTIYF
TRBJ2-2 16 TRBV4-3 - - TGCGCCAGCAGCCAGGAAATTAGCCAGAACACCGGGGAGCTGTTTTTT CASSQEISQNTGELFF
TRBJ2-3 15 TRBV6-5 TRBD2 - TGTGCCAGCAGGGCTAGCGGGGGGGCGGGAGATACGCAGTATTTT CASRASGGAGDTQYF
TRBJ2-3 16 TRBV29-1 TRBD2 - TGCAGCGTTGGGGTAGCGGGTAGCGGGGGGATAGATACGCAGTATTTT CSVGVAGSGGIDTQYF
TRBJ1-1 12 TRBV29-1 - once TGCAGCGTTGAAGACAGGGGCCCTGAAGCTTTCTTT CSVEDRGPEAFF
TRBJ1-4 14 TRBV7-9 - - TGTGCCAGCAGCTTAATCAAGGGGTCGCAAAAACTGTTTTTT CASSLIKGSQKLFF
TRBJ2-3 15 TRBV4-3 - - TGCGCCAGCAGCCAAGAATGGAGAAACACAGATACGCAGTATTTT CASSQEWRNTDTQYF
TRBJ2-7 16 TRBV5-4 - - TGTGCCAGCAGCTTGAACTACGCCTCGGGGTTCTACGAGCAGTACTTC CASSLNYASGFYEQYF
TRBJ1-1 12 TRBV10-3 - - TGTGCCATCAGTGTAGAGAACACTGAAGCTTTCTTT CAISVENTEAFF
TRBJ2-1 14 TRBV4-3 - - TGCGCCAGCAGCCAAGATCCCAGTCCCAATGAGCAGTTCTTC CASSQDPSPNEQFF
TRBJ1-4 16 TRBV5-1 - - TGCGCCAGCAGCCCACAAGGGGGTCGGTTGTATGAAAAACTGTTTTTT CASSPQGGRLYEKLFF
TRBJ1-4 16 TRBV4-1 - - TGCGCCAGCAGCCAAGATCACCGACAAGATTGGGAAAAACTGTTTTTT CASSQDHRQDWEKLFF